This TCR beta chain emerged from a study of blood T cells in healthy people across ages (dated by TCRdb to between 2015 and 2017). Describing the broader study: In model experiments, template switching captured about one uniquely barcoded TCR beta cDNA molecule for every two T cells. The donors were split into four age groups: young (average about 15 years), middle-aged (roughly 40), aged (62) and long-lived (roughly 86). Age-related changes in TCR beta repertoire diversity were measured in the study by deep sequencing normalized with unique cDNA molecular identifiers. To avoid experimental bias, donors of different ages were randomly spread across the sequencing lanes. Two additional independent replicas of 1 million unique cDNA reads from the same blood draw were analyzed for two donors (one aged 18 to 29 and one aged 80 or older).

The protocol used for the library was 5' RACE. Sequencing took place on an Illumina HiSeq 2500. A second PCR of roughly 6 to 11 cycles was run with a J-beta primer mix and a sample-barcoded 5' primer. A template-switch 5' adaptor carrying 12 random nucleotides introduced a unique molecular identifier onto each TCR beta cDNA molecule. Each sample yielded at least 3 million CDR3-containing paired-end reads. First-strand cDNA was synthesized from all RNA with the Mint cDNA synthesis kit, primed by a TRBC-specific oligonucleotide. Following uracil-DNA glycosylase treatment, all cDNA underwent a first 18-cycle PCR with the universal primers M1SS and BC2_uni_R. For the original study's pipeline: Normalization of each sample was performed by random selection of 1 million high-quality reads, each carrying a distinct molecular identifier. Reads with shared molecular identifiers were discarded instead of being binned into consensus sequences. MiTCR, with a Q25 quality threshold and the strictest error-elimination algorithm, was used for CDR3 identification, clonotype clustering and error correction. A nonparametric unseen species model with Euler transformation was used to estimate lower-bound total TCR beta diversity. TCRdb cleaned the public reads at Q25 with fastp, built clones with MiXCR and kept in-frame beta chains. Every entry covers one CDR3 protein and lists the most common genes and DNA from its rows. The V and J calls follow TCRdb's processing rather than the paper's. The sample records fewer than 900,000 distinct CDR3 sequences, under 40% of which are singletons. Approximately 13% of the sample lies in the top ten.

The paper as a whole reports these results and caveats: A strong correlation was found between observed TCR beta diversity and the percentage of naive T cells measured by flow cytometry. Estimates of total diversity based on one million sequenced T cells were considered lower bounds and underestimates. The long-lived group showed more naive CD4+ T cells, fewer expanded clones and increased TCR diversity than the aged group, suggesting age selection. Donor CMV infection status was unknown, potentially confounding age-related changes in expanded clonotypes. As age increased, observed TCR beta diversity per million T cells dropped in a roughly linear way, and a significant reduction was already evident by age about 36. Conclusive comparison of naive and antigen-experienced compartments was prevented by the profiling of bulk unsorted PBMCs.

This clonotype occurred a few times. Its antigen specificity is not known. Nothing much larger sits one base from this clone, and base qualities are not available. Including the terminal cysteine and phenylalanine, the CDR3 comprises 17 residues. The retained sequence is limited to the CDR3, 51 bases, with the frame set at the first base. Germline trimming: 4 bases from V, 2 bases from J; junction bases outside gene matches: 7. According to the germline V gene (reference sequence), CDR1 reads LGHDT and CDR2 reads YNNKEL. The donors were about 40 Caucasian individuals from Russia, aged about 6 to 95 years, who were systemically healthy. Each donor gave around 9.8 milliliters of peripheral blood, collected into EDTA-treated Vacutainer tubes. PBMCs were isolated by Ficoll-Paque density-gradient centrifugation, with at least 6 million obtained per sample. Trizol reagent was used to extract total RNA from the PBMCs, yielding at least 5 micrograms per sample. Naive CD45RAhigh/CD27high T cell percentages were measured by flow cytometry on a PBMC aliquot from every donor.

Sequenced: blood. In this chain, TRBV3-1 is recombined with TRBJ2-1; TRBD2 agrees with 11 junctional bases. The origin of this receptor is a man between 18 and 29 years old in good health. The CDR3 reads as follows: CASSLVSGLAAYNEQFF. The DNA sequence is given as TGTGCCAGCAGCCTTGTCTCGGGACTAGCGGCCTACAATGAGCAGTTCTTC.